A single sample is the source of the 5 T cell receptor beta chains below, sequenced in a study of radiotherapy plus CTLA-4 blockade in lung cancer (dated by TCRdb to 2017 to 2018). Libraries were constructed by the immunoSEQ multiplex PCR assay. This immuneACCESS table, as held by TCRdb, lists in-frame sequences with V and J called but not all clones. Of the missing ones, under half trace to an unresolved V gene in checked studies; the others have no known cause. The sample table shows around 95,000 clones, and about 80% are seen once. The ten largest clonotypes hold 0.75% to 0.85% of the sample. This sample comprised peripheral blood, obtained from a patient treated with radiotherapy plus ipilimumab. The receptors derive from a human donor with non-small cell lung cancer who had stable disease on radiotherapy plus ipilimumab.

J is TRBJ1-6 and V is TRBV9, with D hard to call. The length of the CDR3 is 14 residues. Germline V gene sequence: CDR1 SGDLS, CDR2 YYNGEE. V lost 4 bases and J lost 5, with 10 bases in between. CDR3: CASSSRTDNSPLHF. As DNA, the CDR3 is TGTGCCAGCAGCTCGCGGACCGATAATTCACCCCTCCACTTT.

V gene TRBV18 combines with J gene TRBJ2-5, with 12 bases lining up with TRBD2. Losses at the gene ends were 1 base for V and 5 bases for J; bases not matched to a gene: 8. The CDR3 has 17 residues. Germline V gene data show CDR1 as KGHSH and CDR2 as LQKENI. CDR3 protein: CASSPQRLAGDRETQYF. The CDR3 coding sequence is TGTGCCAGCTCACCACAAAGACTAGCGGGAGATCGGGAGACCCAGTACTTC.

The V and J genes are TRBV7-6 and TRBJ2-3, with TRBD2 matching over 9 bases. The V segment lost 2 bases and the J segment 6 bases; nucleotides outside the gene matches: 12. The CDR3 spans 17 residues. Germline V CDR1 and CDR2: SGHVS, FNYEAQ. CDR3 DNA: TGTGCCAGCAGCTTACGACGGGGCGGGGGGGCCTCTGATACGCAGTATTTT. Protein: CASSLRRGGGASDTQYF.

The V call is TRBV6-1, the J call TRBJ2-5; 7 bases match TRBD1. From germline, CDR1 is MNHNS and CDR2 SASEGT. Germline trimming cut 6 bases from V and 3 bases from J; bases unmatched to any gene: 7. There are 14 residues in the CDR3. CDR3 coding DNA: TGTGCCAGCAGAATCCGAGGGGGCAAAGAGACCCAGTACTTC. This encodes CASRIRGGKETQYF.

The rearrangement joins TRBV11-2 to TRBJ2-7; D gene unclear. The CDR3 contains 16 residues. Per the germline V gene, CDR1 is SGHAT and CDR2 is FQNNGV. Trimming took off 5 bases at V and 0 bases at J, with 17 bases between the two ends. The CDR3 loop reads CASSPRPAGLSYEQYF. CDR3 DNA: TGTGCCAGCAGCCCCCGCCCGGCAGGCCTCTCCTACGAGCAGTACTTC. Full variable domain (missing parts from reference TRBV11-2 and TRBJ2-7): EAGVAQSPRYKIIEKRQSVAFWCNPISGHATLYWYQQILGQGPKLLIQFQNNGVVDDSQLPKDRFSAERLKGVDSTLKIQPAKLEDSAVYLCASSPRPAGLSYEQYFGPGTRLTVT.